The present entry profiles one T cell receptor (beta chain) with its context. This clonotype has ten or more counts. Its antigen is unknown. The sample holds no much larger clone one base away, and base qualities are not on file. CDR1 and CDR2, looked up from the germline V gene (reference sequence), are SEHNR and FQNEAQ. V is cut by 1 base and J by 2 bases, and the space between the germline ends is 9 bases. The CDR3 holds 14 amino acids from the cysteine to the phenylalanine. The read is trimmed to its CDR3 DNA, 42 bases read in frame from base 1. Receptor libraries were prepared by 5' RACE. The sequencer was an Illumina HiSeq 2500. A second 7 to 11 cycle PCR used a sample-barcoded 5' primer and a J-beta primer mix. A unique molecular identifier was introduced onto each TCR beta cDNA molecule by a template-switch 5' adaptor carrying 12 random nucleotides. Each sample yielded at least 3 million CDR3-containing paired-end reads. All of the RNA was converted into first-strand cDNA using the Mint cDNA synthesis kit, with a TRBC-specific oligonucleotide serving as the primer. All cDNA was treated with uracil-DNA glycosylase and then went through a first 18-cycle PCR with the universal primers M1SS and BC2_uni_R. Per the original workflow: For normalization, 1 million high-quality reads, each with a distinct molecular identifier, were randomly selected from each sample. Instead of being binned into consensus sequences, reads that shared molecular identifiers were thrown out. MiTCR, with a Q25 quality threshold and the strictest error-elimination algorithm, was used for CDR3 identification, clonotype clustering and error correction. Lower-bound total TCR beta diversity was estimated with a nonparametric unseen species model using Euler transformation. TCRdb reran the public reads through fastp at Q25 and MiXCR, keeping productive beta chains. When rows share a CDR3 protein, they turn into one entry using the most common DNA and genes. TCRdb's processing, not the authors' own work, is the source of the V and J calls. For this sample there are roughly 900,000 distinct CDR3 sequences; around 48% appear just once. 13% of the sample belongs to the ten largest clones.

These data originate in a study of blood T cells in healthy people across ages (dated by TCRdb to between 2014 and 2016). Context from the whole study: In model experiments, template switching captured roughly one uniquely barcoded TCR beta cDNA molecule for every two T cells. To track age-related changes in TCR beta repertoire diversity, the study relied on deep sequencing normalized with unique cDNA molecular identifiers. Donors were grouped into four age groups: young (average approximately 16 years), middle-aged (under 40), aged (around 56) and long-lived (roughly 80). To avoid experimental bias, donors of different ages were randomly spread across the sequencing lanes. Two additional independent replicas of 1 million unique cDNA reads from the same blood draw were analyzed for two donors (one aged 18 to 30 and one aged 80 or older). General conclusions and limits of the study: Donor CMV infection status was unknown, potentially confounding age-related changes in expanded clonotypes. The long-lived group showed more naive CD4+ T cells, fewer expanded clones and increased TCR diversity than the aged group, suggesting age selection. As age increased, observed TCR beta diversity per million T cells dropped in a roughly linear way, and a significant reduction was already evident by age 40. Bulk unsorted PBMC profiling prevented conclusive comparison of naive and antigen-experienced compartments. Total diversity estimates from one million sequenced T cells were considered lower bounds and underestimates. There was a strong correlation between observed TCR beta diversity and the percentage of naive T cells measured by flow cytometry.

Systemically healthy Caucasian individuals from Russia, 39 in total and aged roughly 6 to 100 years, were included as donors. Each donor gave around 9 milliliters of peripheral blood, collected into EDTA-treated Vacutainer tubes. Ficoll-Paque density-gradient centrifugation was used to isolate PBMCs, with at least 7 million obtained per sample. Trizol reagent was used to extract total RNA from the PBMCs, yielding at least 6 micrograms per sample. The percentages of naive CD45RAhigh/CD27high T cells were determined by flow cytometry on a PBMC aliquot from every donor. The TCR originated in a man aged 30 to 45 in good health. Sequences were obtained from blood. Here the chain combines TRBV7-9 and TRBJ2-7, with no reliable assignment of the D segment. Read as DNA, the sequence is TGTGCCAGCAGCTTAGGGGGAACCACCTACGAGCAGTACTTC. It codes for CASSLGGTTYEQYF.